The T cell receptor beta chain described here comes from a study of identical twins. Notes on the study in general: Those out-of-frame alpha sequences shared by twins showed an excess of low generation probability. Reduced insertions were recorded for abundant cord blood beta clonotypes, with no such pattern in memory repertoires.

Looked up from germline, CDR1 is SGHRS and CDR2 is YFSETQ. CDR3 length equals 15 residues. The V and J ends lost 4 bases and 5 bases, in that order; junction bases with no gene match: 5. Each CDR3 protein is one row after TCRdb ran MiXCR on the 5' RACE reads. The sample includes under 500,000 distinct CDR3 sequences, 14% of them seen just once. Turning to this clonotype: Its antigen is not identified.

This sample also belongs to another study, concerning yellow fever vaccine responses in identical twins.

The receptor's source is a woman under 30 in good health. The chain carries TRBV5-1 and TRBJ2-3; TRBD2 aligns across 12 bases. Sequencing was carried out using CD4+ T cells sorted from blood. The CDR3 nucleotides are TGCGCCAGCAGCACCCTAGCGGGGGGGGAAGATACGCAGTATTTT. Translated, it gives CASSTLAGGEDTQYF.